This T cell receptor (beta chain) derives from a study of PD-L1 blockade in urothelial cancer. Clones were read by immunoSEQ multiplex PCR, and TCRdb kept only the in-frame ones, dropping some. The sample carries about 52,000 clones, 84% recorded once. CDR1 and CDR2 (germline): SGHKS, YYEKEE (reference sequence). The CDR3 consists of 13 residues. Trimming shortened V by 5 bases and J by 7 bases, and 15 bases separated the two germline ends. The material was PBMCs, obtained around atezolizumab (anti-PD-L1) treatment. The J gene is TRBJ2-5, the V gene TRBV5-5, with D maybe TRBD2 (6 bases). This clonotype was obtained from a man aged 35-49 years with urothelial cancer. The CDR3 region has the DNA TGTGCCAGCAGACAGAACCTGGGGGGGACCCAGTACTTC. This sequence encodes CASRQNLGGTQYF.